The rows below give T cell receptor beta chains drawn from one sample of a study of blood T cell repertoires in COVID-19. The data were produced by immunoSEQ multiplex PCR, yet TCRdb's version contains in-frame clones alone and is incomplete. The repertoire holds around 280,000 clones, with roughly 90% as singletons. The sample was peripheral blood. These receptors originate from a woman in her thirties with COVID-19, enrolled during active disease. Each CDR3 is given with its conserved first and last residue. Fields, in order: J gene, clone size, V gene, D gene, CDR3 DNA, CDR3 protein. D genes are given only for firm matches. Size is stated for part of the rows, as once, few or many counts, or as a class when the clone is expanded.

j_call: TRBJ2-4; clone_size: NA; v_call: TRBV18; d_call: TRBD1; cdr3_nt: TGTGCCAGCTCCGGACAGGGAATAGCCAAAAACATTCAGTACTTC; cdr3_aa: CASSGQGIAKNIQYF
j_call: TRBJ2-1; clone_size: NA; v_call: TRBV6-5; d_call: TRBD1; cdr3_nt: TGTGCCAGCATCCTACAGGGGGCAGGCTACAATGAGCAGTTCTTC; cdr3_aa: CASILQGAGYNEQFF
j_call: TRBJ1-2; clone_size: once; v_call: TRBV4-2; d_call: NA; cdr3_nt: TGTGCCAGCAGCCAAGGCCCCGGGGGGGGCTACTATGGCTACACCTTC; cdr3_aa: CASSQGPGGGYYGYTF
j_call: TRBJ2-7; clone_size: NA; v_call: TRBV6-5; d_call: NA; cdr3_nt: TGTGCCAGCAGCCTCAGATCCGAGCAGTACTTC; cdr3_aa: CASSLRSEQYF
j_call: TRBJ1-1; clone_size: NA; v_call: TRBV6-4; d_call: NA; cdr3_nt: TGTGCCAGCAGCCTAGACAGGCAATACACTGAAGCTTTCTTT; cdr3_aa: CASSLDRQYTEAFF
j_call: TRBJ2-2; clone_size: NA; v_call: TRBV5-1; d_call: NA; cdr3_nt: TGCGCCAGCAGCTTGCGGTCGACCGGGGAGCTGTTTTTT; cdr3_aa: CASSLRSTGELFF
j_call: TRBJ2-7; clone_size: NA; v_call: TRBV4-1; d_call: NA; cdr3_nt: TGCGCCAGCAGCCAAGACCGAAGGGCGGGTTGGTACGAGCAGTACTTC; cdr3_aa: CASSQDRRAGWYEQYF
j_call: TRBJ1-1; clone_size: once; v_call: TRBV23-1; d_call: TRBD1; cdr3_nt: TGCGCCAGCAGTCACGTGAGGGGGCCCAGGGGGCGAGGTGAAGCTTTCTTT; cdr3_aa: CASSHVRGPRGRGEAFF
j_call: TRBJ1-2; clone_size: NA; v_call: TRBV14; d_call: NA; cdr3_nt: TGTGCCAGCAGCCTCATCGGACAGAGTAGGGGCTACACCTTC; cdr3_aa: CASSLIGQSRGYTF
j_call: TRBJ2-1; clone_size: NA; v_call: TRBV5-1; d_call: NA; cdr3_nt: TGCGCCAGCACCACGGTCGGGTCGTGGGATGAGCAGTTCTTC; cdr3_aa: CASTTVGSWDEQFF
j_call: TRBJ1-1; clone_size: NA; v_call: TRBV2; d_call: NA; cdr3_nt: TGTGCCAGCACTGACAACCCGGGAACTGAAGCTTTCTTT; cdr3_aa: CASTDNPGTEAFF
j_call: TRBJ2-1; clone_size: NA; v_call: TRBV5-1; d_call: NA; cdr3_nt: TGCGCCAGCAGCGCTACCGGGTCCCACAATGAGCAGTTCTTC; cdr3_aa: CASSATGSHNEQFF
j_call: TRBJ1-1; clone_size: NA; v_call: TRBV19; d_call: TRBD1; cdr3_nt: TGTGCCAGTAGTTCCTCGACAGGGATCACTGAAGCTTTCTTT; cdr3_aa: CASSSSTGITEAFF
j_call: TRBJ1-1; clone_size: NA; v_call: TRBV18; d_call: NA; cdr3_nt: TGTGCCAGCTCGGGGACTCAGGGGAACACTGAAGCTTTCTTT; cdr3_aa: CASSGTQGNTEAFF
j_call: TRBJ2-5; clone_size: NA; v_call: TRBV6-1; d_call: NA; cdr3_nt: TGTGCCAGCAGTGAAGCCGAGGTATCACAAGAGACCCAGTACTTC; cdr3_aa: CASSEAEVSQETQYF
j_call: TRBJ1-2; clone_size: NA; v_call: TRBV18; d_call: NA; cdr3_nt: TGTGCCAGCTCACCACCGGGCCGTGAAGGGGATGGCTACACCTTC; cdr3_aa: CASSPPGREGDGYTF
j_call: TRBJ1-1; clone_size: NA; v_call: TRBV21-1; d_call: NA; cdr3_nt: TGTGCCAGCAGCAAAGCCATCCAGGGAATGAACACTGAAGCTTTCTTT; cdr3_aa: CASSKAIQGMNTEAFF
j_call: TRBJ1-6; clone_size: NA; v_call: TRBV3-1/TRBV3-2; d_call: NA; cdr3_nt: TGTGCCAGCAGCCATACTGGGGGGGGGCTTAATTCACCCCTCCACTTT; cdr3_aa: CASSHTGGGLNSPLHF
j_call: TRBJ2-1; clone_size: NA; v_call: TRBV3-1/TRBV3-2; d_call: TRBD2; cdr3_nt: TGTGCCAGCAGCCCGTTTCTAGCGGGGGACTACAATGAGCAGTTCTTC; cdr3_aa: CASSPFLAGDYNEQFF
j_call: TRBJ2-1; clone_size: NA; v_call: TRBV5-4; d_call: TRBD2; cdr3_nt: TGTGCCAGCAGCTTTCGTCTAGCGGGGGGCGGTGAGCAGTTCTTC; cdr3_aa: CASSFRLAGGGEQFF
j_call: TRBJ2-5; clone_size: NA; v_call: TRBV19; d_call: TRBD2; cdr3_nt: TGTGCCAGTACCCCTAGCGGGGGGGCCAATGGTAAAGAGACCCAGTACTTC; cdr3_aa: CASTPSGGANGKETQYF
j_call: TRBJ2-1; clone_size: NA; v_call: TRBV9; d_call: TRBD2; cdr3_nt: TGTGCCAGCAGCGGTAACCCGGGACTAGCGGGGGACTCCTACAATGAGCAGTTCTTC; cdr3_aa: CASSGNPGLAGDSYNEQFF
j_call: TRBJ2-7; clone_size: NA; v_call: TRBV9; d_call: TRBD2; cdr3_nt: TGTGCCAGCAGCGTAGAGTCGGGACTAAGACCGTACGAGCAGTACTTC; cdr3_aa: CASSVESGLRPYEQYF
j_call: TRBJ1-2; clone_size: NA; v_call: TRBV6-5; d_call: NA; cdr3_nt: TGTGCCAGCAGTTACTATAGGACAGCTAGCTATGGCTACACCTTC; cdr3_aa: CASSYYRTASYGYTF
j_call: TRBJ2-2; clone_size: NA; v_call: TRBV4-2; d_call: NA; cdr3_nt: TGTGCCAGCAGCCAAGCCTCGGTTGCTGGCACCGGGGAGCTGTTTTTT; cdr3_aa: CASSQASVAGTGELFF
j_call: TRBJ2-2; clone_size: NA; v_call: TRBV21-1; d_call: NA; cdr3_nt: TGTGCCAGCAACGTAAAACTGGGACTTACGAACACCGGGGAGCTGTTTTTT; cdr3_aa: CASNVKLGLTNTGELFF
j_call: TRBJ2-5; clone_size: NA; v_call: TRBV27; d_call: NA; cdr3_nt: TGTGCCAGCAGTCCGTCGGGAAGTGAGACCCAGTACTTC; cdr3_aa: CASSPSGSETQYF
j_call: TRBJ2-3; clone_size: NA; v_call: TRBV2; d_call: TRBD2; cdr3_nt: TGTGCCAGCAGCAGGACTAGTCTGGGTGGCACAGATACGCAGTATTTT; cdr3_aa: CASSRTSLGGTDTQYF
j_call: TRBJ1-4; clone_size: NA; v_call: TRBV6-6; d_call: NA; cdr3_nt: TGTGCCAGCAGTGGGATAGCCGGGACACCTGAACGAAAACTGTTTTTT; cdr3_aa: CASSGIAGTPERKLFF
j_call: TRBJ1-1; clone_size: NA; v_call: TRBV7-2; d_call: TRBD1; cdr3_nt: TGTGCCAGCAGCCCCCAGGGGGCGCTGATAACTGAAGCTTTCTTT; cdr3_aa: CASSPQGALITEAFF
j_call: TRBJ1-2; clone_size: NA; v_call: TRBV13; d_call: NA; cdr3_nt: TGTGCCAGCAGCGCGCGACAGGAAGCTAACTATGGCTACACCTTC; cdr3_aa: CASSARQEANYGYTF
j_call: TRBJ2-6; clone_size: few; v_call: TRBV4-1; d_call: TRBD2; cdr3_nt: TGCGCCAGCAGCAAGGGGGGACTAGTCACCTCATCTGGGGCCAACGTCCTGACTTTC; cdr3_aa: CASSKGGLVTSSGANVLTF
j_call: TRBJ1-1; clone_size: NA; v_call: TRBV11-2; d_call: NA; cdr3_nt: TGTGCCAGCAGCGGGCTTAAGGACATGAACACTGAAGCTTTCTTT; cdr3_aa: CASSGLKDMNTEAFF
j_call: TRBJ1-2; clone_size: NA; v_call: TRBV7-9; d_call: TRBD1; cdr3_nt: TGTGCCAGCAGCTTAGGGACAGGTATCTATGGCTACACCTTC; cdr3_aa: CASSLGTGIYGYTF
j_call: TRBJ2-7; clone_size: NA; v_call: TRBV18; d_call: TRBD2; cdr3_nt: TGCCCCCGGGGGGATCCGGGAGAGCAGTACTTC; cdr3_aa: CPRGDPGEQYF
j_call: TRBJ2-7; clone_size: NA; v_call: TRBV7-9; d_call: NA; cdr3_nt: TGTGCCAGCAGCCCCCCGGGAGAGAACGAGCAGTACTTC; cdr3_aa: CASSPPGENEQYF
j_call: TRBJ1-1; clone_size: NA; v_call: TRBV7-8; d_call: NA; cdr3_nt: TGTGCCAGCACCCTTAGTTGGGGGGTAGGGACTGAAGCTTTCTTT; cdr3_aa: CASTLSWGVGTEAFF
j_call: TRBJ1-2; clone_size: NA; v_call: TRBV7-9; d_call: NA; cdr3_nt: TGTGCCAGCAGCTTCGTACAGGGAAAGGATGGCTACACCTTC; cdr3_aa: CASSFVQGKDGYTF
j_call: TRBJ2-2; clone_size: once; v_call: TRBV7-6; d_call: TRBD1; cdr3_nt: TGTGCCAGCAGGCCCCGGGACAGGGCCTACGGGGAGCTGTTTTTT; cdr3_aa: CASRPRDRAYGELFF
j_call: TRBJ2-1; clone_size: NA; v_call: TRBV7-2; d_call: TRBD2; cdr3_nt: TGTGCCAGCAGCTTAGGGGAGGGGACTAGAAGGGGTGAGCAGTTCTTC; cdr3_aa: CASSLGEGTRRGEQFF
j_call: TRBJ2-1; clone_size: NA; v_call: TRBV6-5; d_call: NA; cdr3_nt: TGTGCCAGCAGCCGAAGGGGGTACAATGAGCAGTTCTTC; cdr3_aa: CASSRRGYNEQFF
j_call: TRBJ1-5; clone_size: NA; v_call: TRBV19; d_call: TRBD1; cdr3_nt: TGTGCCAGTAGTAATGGGCAGGGCAGGGGGCGGATCCGGAGCAATCAGCCCCAGCATTTT; cdr3_aa: CASSNGQGRGRIRSNQPQHF
j_call: TRBJ1-3; clone_size: NA; v_call: TRBV3-1/TRBV3-2; d_call: NA; cdr3_nt: TGTGCCAGGGGCCGGGGTATGAGCTCTGGAAACACCATATATTTT; cdr3_aa: CARGRGMSSGNTIYF
j_call: TRBJ1-1; clone_size: NA; v_call: TRBV7-2; d_call: NA; cdr3_nt: TGTGCCAGCAGCCCTGGGGCAGCACGTGGGACTGAAGCTTTCTTT; cdr3_aa: CASSPGAARGTEAFF
j_call: TRBJ2-7; clone_size: NA; v_call: TRBV19; d_call: TRBD1; cdr3_nt: TGTGCCAGTAGTTTCGGGACAGGGTACTACGAGCAGTACTTC; cdr3_aa: CASSFGTGYYEQYF